This passage covers 9 T cell receptor beta chains from one sample sequenced in a study of breast tumors, draining lymph nodes, adjacent tissues. TCRdb re-called the multiplex PCR reads with MiXCR, one entry per CDR3 protein. Among 66,000 or so distinct CDR3 sequences listed, roughly 44% were seen once. Source material: breast tumor tissue. All receptors derive from a female donor with breast cancer. Some clones in this sample may be carry-over from other donors' samples.

This clonotype was counted many times. V gene TRBV15 combines with J gene TRBJ2-7; D is possibly TRBD2 (5 bases). The V and J ends lost 0 bases and 1 base respectively, with 7 bases between them. The CDR3 is made up of 14 amino acids. Germline V gene data show CDR1 as LNHNV and CDR2 as YYDKDF (reference sequence). CDR3 sequence reads: CATSRDSASYEQYF. DNA for the CDR3: TGTGCCACCAGCAGAGATAGCGCGTCCTACGAGCAGTACTTC.

This clonotype was counted at least ten times. The rearrangement joins TRBV6-1 to TRBJ2-1; D unresolved. Germline V gene lookup returns CDR1 MNHNS and CDR2 SASEGT. The CDR3 runs 16 residues. The V and J ends lost 2 bases and 1 base respectively, with 12 bases between them. For the CDR3, the DNA is TGTGCCAGCAGTGAAAGCCCAGCAGCTTCCTACAATGAGCAGTTCTTC. Translated, it gives CASSESPAASYNEQFF.

The chain recombines TRBV7-2 with TRBJ1-6; maybe TRBD1 (5 bases). The length of the CDR3 is 15 residues. With 1 base removed from V and 6 bases from J, the gap between germline ends came to 10 bases. Germline-derived CDR1 and CDR2 are SGHTA and FQGNSA. As DNA, the CDR3 is TGTGCCAGCAGCTTAGTCGGAGGGGTTAATTCACCCCTCCACTTT. It is translated as CASSLVGGVNSPLHF. Combining the CDR3 with reference TRBV7-2 and TRBJ1-6 gives the whole variable domain GAGVSQSPSNKVTEKGKDVELRCDPISGHTALYWYRQSLGQGLEFLIYFQGNSAPDKSGLPSDRFSAERTGGSVSTLTIQRTQQEDSAVYLCASSLVGGVNSPLHFGNGTRLTVT.

This chain uses TRBV7-9 with TRBJ1-1; D might be TRBD1 (6 bases). Trimming removed 5 bases from V and 1 base from J, with 11 bases in between. This CDR3 comprises 14 residues. Germline V gene sequence: CDR1 SEHNR, CDR2 FQNEAQ (reference sequence). As DNA, the CDR3 is TGTGCCAGCAGCCAAGGACAGAAGAACACTGAAGCTTTCTTT. It yields the protein CASSQGQKNTEAFF.

This clonotype came up a few times. One end of the junction fails to match germline, which may point to a read error. The chain recombines TRBV20-1 with TRBJ2-5; D is unclear. The CDR3 is 9 amino acids. Per germline, CDR1 DFQATT and CDR2 SNEGSKA (reference sequence). CDR3 protein: CSARENQYF. In DNA, the CDR3 is TGCAGTGCTAGAGAGAACCAGTACTTC.

As for this clonotype: One end of the junction is discordant with germline, which a read error may explain. The chain joins TRBV20-1 to TRBJ1-1, with D tentatively TRBD1 (6 bases). Germline lookup yields CDR1 DFQATT and CDR2 SNEGSKA (reference sequence). CDR3 size: 13 residues. DNA for the CDR3: TGCAGTGTTAGAGAGACAGGGAACACTGAAGCTTTCTTT. This encodes CSVRETGNTEAFF.

This clonotype occurred many times. One end of the junction varies from germline; a read error may be responsible. The chain has TRBV6-5 and TRBJ2-3; D may be TRBD1 (6 bases). Germline values: CDR1 MNHEY, CDR2 SVGAGI. The CDR3 runs 16 residues. The CDR3 nucleotides read TGTGCCAGCAGTTCGATCGACAGGACACGCACAGATATGCAGTATTTT. It encodes CASSSIDRTRTDMQYF.

This clonotype has ten or more counts. An end of the junction differs from the germline gene, which may be a read error. This chain connects TRBV7-3 to TRBJ2-1; 9 bases are shared with TRBD1. Germline V lookup: CDR1 SGHTA, CDR2 FQGTGA. The CDR3 covers 13 residues. CDR3 nucleotide sequence: TGTGCCAGCAGCTCAACCCTACAGGGGGCTGAGGTCTTC. Translation: CASSSTLQGAEVF.

The chain carries TRBV7-9 and TRBJ1-4, with unresolved D. This CDR3 is built from 15 residues. Looked up from germline, CDR1 is SEHNR and CDR2 is FQNEAQ (reference sequence). Trimming removed 4 bases at V and 8 bases at J, with 17 bases between. The CDR3 is CASSSLDGSWEKLFF. The DNA for the CDR3 is TGTGCCAGCAGCTCCCTGGACGGGTCGTGGGAAAAACTGTTTTTT.